This T cell receptor beta chain was documented in a study of T cell repertoires in cytomegalovirus infection. Study outcomes and limitations: Identification of carriers of CMV plus the relevant HLA was achieved through cumulative public TCR beta family frequency. It was HLA-C-restricted CMV-specific TCR beta clonotypes that dominated the response ex vivo.

A single record per CDR3 protein comes from TCRdb applying MiXCR to the reads. The profile shows approximately 750,000 distinct CDR3 sequences, 35% of them singletons. Details on this clonotype: Its antigen is undetermined.

The CDR3 is 14 amino acids. Germline assignment: CDR1 MNHEY and CDR2 SVGAGI. J gave up 6 bases and V 6 bases, and 5 bases lay outside the gene matches. The sequence was obtained from a human donor in good health (CMV status not recorded). Some clones in this sample may be carry-over from other donors' samples. The sequenced material came from PBMCs. V and J are TRBV6-5 and TRBJ1-6; 7 nucleotides line up with TRBD1. The CDR3 DNA follows: TGTGCCAGCAGAGGGGACAGTTTTAATTCACCCCTCCACTTT. Its protein product is CASRGDSFNSPLHF.